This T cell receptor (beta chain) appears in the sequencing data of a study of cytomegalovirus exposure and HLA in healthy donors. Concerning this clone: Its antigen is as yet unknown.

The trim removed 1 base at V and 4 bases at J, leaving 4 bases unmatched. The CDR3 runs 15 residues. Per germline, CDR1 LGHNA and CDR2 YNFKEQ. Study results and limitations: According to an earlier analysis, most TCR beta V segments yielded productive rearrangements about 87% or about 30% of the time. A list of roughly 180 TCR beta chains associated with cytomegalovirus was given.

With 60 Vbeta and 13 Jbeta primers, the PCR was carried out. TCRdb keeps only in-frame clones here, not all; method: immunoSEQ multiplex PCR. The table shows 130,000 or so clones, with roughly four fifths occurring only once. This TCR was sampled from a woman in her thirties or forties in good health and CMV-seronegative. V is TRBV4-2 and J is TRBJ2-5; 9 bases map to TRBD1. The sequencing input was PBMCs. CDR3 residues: CASSQGTGDGETQYF. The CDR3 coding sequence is TGTGCCAGCAGCCAAGGGACAGGGGACGGAGAGACCCAGTACTTC.